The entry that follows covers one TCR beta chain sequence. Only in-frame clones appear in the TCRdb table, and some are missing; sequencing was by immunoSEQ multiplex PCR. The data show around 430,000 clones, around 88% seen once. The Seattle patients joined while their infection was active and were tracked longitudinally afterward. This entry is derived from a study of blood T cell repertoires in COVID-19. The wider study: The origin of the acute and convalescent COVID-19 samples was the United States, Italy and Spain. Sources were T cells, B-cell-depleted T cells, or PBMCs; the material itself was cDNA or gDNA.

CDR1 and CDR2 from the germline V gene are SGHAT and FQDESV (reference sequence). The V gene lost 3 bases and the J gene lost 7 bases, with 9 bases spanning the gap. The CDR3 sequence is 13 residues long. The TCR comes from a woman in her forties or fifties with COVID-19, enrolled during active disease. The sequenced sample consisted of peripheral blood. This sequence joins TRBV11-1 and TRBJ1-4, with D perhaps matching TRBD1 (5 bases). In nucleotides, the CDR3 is TGTGCCAGCAGCTTGAGGACATCTGAAAAACTGTTTTTT. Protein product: CASSLRTSEKLFF.